The 5 T cell receptor beta chains listed next were all sequenced from one sample in a study of shared clonotypes between healthy human individuals. The data were produced by immunoSEQ multiplex PCR, yet TCRdb's version contains in-frame clones alone and is incomplete. The top ten hold 13% of the sample, which has about 490,000 clones, over 60% seen once. What was sequenced was PBMCs. All receptors come from a woman aged 40 to 50 in good health. Some clones in this sample may be carry-over from other donors' samples.

With respect to this clone: One base separates it from a far larger clone, so it is likely a read error. This chain joins TRBV6-5 and TRBJ2-5, with TRBD2 identical over 7 bases. From germline, CDR1 is MNHEY and CDR2 SVGAGI. This CDR3 is 13 amino acids long. DNA for the CDR3: TGTGCCAGCAGTTCCTGGGGGGGAAAGACCCGGTACTTC. Residues: CASSSWGGKTRYF.

This clone was observed once. The chain couples TRBV9 to TRBJ2-5; 8 nucleotides match TRBD1. The CDR3 extends over 15 amino acids. J lost 5 bases, V lost 0 bases, and 6 bases had no gene match. Germline V gene data show CDR1 as SGDLS and CDR2 as YYNGEE. The CDR3 region has the DNA TGTGCCAGCAGCGTAGTGGGGACAGGCGTGGAGACCCAGTACTTC. It specifies CASSVVGTGVETQYF.

This clone was detected once. The V gene is TRBV9, the J gene TRBJ1-5; weak D call: TRBD1 (6 bases). V was trimmed by 3 bases and J by 6 bases, leaving 16 bases between them. Per germline, CDR1 SGDLS and CDR2 YYNGEE. The CDR3 covers 15 residues. CDR3 coding DNA: TGTGCCAGCAGCGCCACCGGTAACAGGGCTCAGCCCCAGCATTTT. Its translation: CASSATGNRAQPQHF.

The chain combines TRBV28 with TRBJ2-1; a weak D match, TRBD1 (6 bases). The CDR3 has 12 residues. Trimming stripped 5 bases from V and 7 bases from J, with 9 bases between. Germline CDR1 reads MDHEN; CDR2 reads SYDVKM. The CDR3 sequence is CASSRGTNEQFF. The CDR3 nucleotides read TGTGCCAGCAGTAGGGGGACGAATGAGCAGTTCTTC.

This clone was observed once. The chain recombines TRBV18 with TRBJ2-7; D may correspond to TRBD1 or TRBD2 (6 bases each). CDR3 length: 15 amino acids. Germline CDR1 reads KGHSH; CDR2 reads LQKENI. Trimming left V 2 bases short and J 2 bases short, with 13 bases between. This CDR3 reads CASSPSNGGPYEQYF. In nucleotides, the CDR3 is TGTGCCAGCTCACCAAGTAATGGGGGGCCCTACGAGCAGTACTTC.